A single sample is the source of the 11 T cell receptor beta chains below, sequenced in a study of blood T cell repertoires in COVID-19. The method was immunoSEQ multiplex PCR; TCRdb's version includes in-frame clones alone and lacks a portion of them. The data show about 80,000 clones, roughly 85% seen once. Source material: peripheral blood. The source is a woman of 80 years or more with active or convalescent COVID-19.

A single count supports this clone. This chain uses TRBV6-5 with TRBJ1-2; D perhaps matches TRBD1 (6 bases). CDR3 length: 14 amino acids. Per the germline V gene, CDR1 is MNHEY and CDR2 is SVGAGI. V gave up 7 bases and J gave up 7 bases, with 19 bases separating them. CDR3: CASTYSWGLSGYTF. The CDR3 DNA reads TGTGCCAGCACCTATTCTTGGGGGCTGAGTGGCTACACCTTC.

The gene calls are TRBV5-6 and TRBJ1-2, with unresolved D. V shed 0 bases and J shed 7 bases, with 4 bases lying between them. Germline V gene data show CDR1 as SGHDT and CDR2 as YYEEEE. The CDR3 runs 11 residues. CDR3 nucleotide sequence: TGTGCCAGCAGCTTGGCTCGTGGCTACACCTTC. Protein: CASSLARGYTF.

The chain combines TRBV30 with TRBJ1-4, with 9 bases fitting TRBD1. Trimming removed 0 bases from V and 8 bases from J; junction bases left unmatched: 4. The germline CDR1 and CDR2 sequences are GTSNPN and SVGIG (reference sequence). This CDR3 contains 14 residues. DNA of the CDR3: TGTGCCTGGAGTGTACAGGGGGCAGTCGAAAAACTGTTTTTT. Its protein is CAWSVQGAVEKLFF.

The gene calls are TRBV6-1 and TRBJ2-7; TRBD2 matches 7 bases. The V and J ends lost 2 bases and 3 bases, in that order; junction bases with no gene match: 1. Germline CDR1 MNHNS, CDR2 SASEGT. The CDR3 is 13 residues long. The CDR3 spells CASSEREGYEQYF. The CDR3 nucleotides read TGTGCCAGCAGTGAAAGGGAGGGCTACGAGCAGTACTTC.

This clone was seen only once. V gene TRBV6-6 combines with J gene TRBJ2-3; 7 nucleotides line up with TRBD2. The CDR3 is made up of 14 amino acids. J gave up 4 bases and V 3 bases, and 4 bases lay outside the gene matches. Per germline, CDR1 MNHNY and CDR2 SVGAGI (reference sequence). The CDR3 region has the DNA TGTGCCAGCAGTTATAGCGGGCCCCCAGATACGCAGTATTTT. Translation gives CASSYSGPPDTQYF.

The rearrangement links TRBV5-1 to TRBJ2-2, with a possible D match to TRBD2 (6 bases). Germline V lookup: CDR1 SGHRS, CDR2 YFSETQ. Trimming removed 6 bases at V and 5 bases at J, with 20 bases between. CDR3 length: 16 residues. CDR3 DNA: TGCGCCAGCACCCTCCAGACTAGTGTGATTACCGGGGAGCTGTTTTTT. This sequence encodes CASTLQTSVITGELFF.

V is TRBV7-2 and J is TRBJ1-3; D is undetermined. The V gene lost 4 bases and the J gene lost 0 bases, with 4 bases spanning the gap. In germline, CDR1 is SGHTA, CDR2 FQGNSA. The CDR3 length is 13 residues. The CDR3 sequence: CASSSRSGNTIYF. CDR3 nucleotides: TGTGCCAGCAGCTCCCGCTCTGGAAACACCATATATTTT.

This chain uses TRBV3-1 (or the pseudogene TRBV3-2) with TRBJ2-7; D remains ambiguous. V was shortened by 9 bases and J by 3 bases, with 18 bases between the two germline ends. This CDR3 is 14 amino acids long. Germline V lookup: CDR1 LGHDT, CDR2 YNNKEL (reference sequence). CDR3 nucleotides: TGTGCCAGTAGGAATTTGAACGAGCGCTACGAGCAGTACTTC. It encodes CASRNLNERYEQYF.

The chain is built from TRBV6-2 or TRBV6-3 and TRBJ2-1; D is unresolved. The CDR3 is made up of 12 amino acids. V was pared by 4 bases and J by 7 bases, with 8 bases between. The germline gives CDR1 MNHEY, CDR2 SVGEGT. Here the CDR3 reads CASSFPENEQFF. The DNA of the CDR3 is TGTGCCAGCAGTTTTCCGGAGAATGAGCAGTTCTTC.

CDR3 sequence reads: CASGLALTGELFF. The CDR3 DNA reads as TGTGCTAGTGGTTTGGCCCTAACCGGGGAGCTGTTTTTT. The rearrangement joins TRBV12-5 to TRBJ2-2; no reliable D call. The germline gives CDR1 LGHNT, CDR2 FRNRAP. V lost 1 base, J lost 5 bases, and 5 bases lay in between. CDR3 length: 13 residues.

This chain uses TRBV3-1 (or the pseudogene TRBV3-2) with TRBJ1-2; tentatively, D is TRBD1 (6 bases). From germline, CDR1 is LGHDT and CDR2 YNNKEL (reference sequence). CDR3 length: 11 amino acids. Trimming cost V 5 bases and J 13 bases, with 14 bases left between them. CDR3 residues: CASSTAGTFTF. The CDR3 DNA is TGTGCCAGCAGCACCGCCGGGACATTCACCTTC.